The 23 T cell receptor beta chains presented below share a single source sample, sequenced in a study of pediatric ulcerative colitis. The protocol was immunoSEQ multiplex PCR, while the TCRdb copy is restricted to in-frame clones and leaves out a portion. The table has 25,000 to 35,000 clones, roughly four fifths seen once. The sample was blood. All receptors come from a boy aged 5-17 years with severe ulcerative colitis.

The V call is TRBV5-4, the J call TRBJ2-7; no reliable D call. Looked up from germline, CDR1 is SGHNT and CDR2 is YYREEE (reference sequence). Trimming took off 0 bases at V and 0 bases at J, with 7 bases between the two ends. The CDR3 loop spans 14 amino acids. CDR3 region: CASSLDQSSYEQYF. The CDR3, as DNA: TGTGCCAGCAGCTTGGATCAGAGCTCCTACGAGCAGTACTTC.

V gene TRBV30 combines with J gene TRBJ2-1, with a possible D match to TRBD2 (5 bases). Trimming removed 2 bases from V and 4 bases from J, with 9 bases in between. The CDR3 has 13 amino acids. Germline CDR1 reads GTSNPN; CDR2 reads SVGIG (reference sequence). This chain's CDR3 is CAWSRRIYNEQFF. The CDR3 DNA reads TGTGCCTGGAGTAGGAGGATATACAATGAGCAGTTCTTC.

This chain joins TRBV6-6 and TRBJ2-5; possible D gene TRBD1, 5 bases. From germline, CDR1 is MNHNY and CDR2 SVGAGI (reference sequence). The CDR3 spans 15 residues. V gave up 5 bases and J gave up 5 bases, with 18 bases separating them. The CDR3 spells CASSPYYPKGETQYF. CDR3 coding DNA: TGTGCCAGCAGTCCGTATTATCCTAAGGGGGAGACCCAGTACTTC.

The V and J genes are TRBV14 and TRBJ2-5, with D possibly being TRBD1 (6 bases). With 4 bases removed from V and 2 bases from J, the gap between germline ends came to 8 bases. Germline CDR1 is SGHDN and CDR2 is FVKESK. The CDR3 sequence is 13 residues long. CDR3 protein: CASSRTGQETQYF. As DNA, the CDR3 is TGTGCCAGCAGCCGAACAGGGCAAGAGACCCAGTACTTC.

V gene TRBV7-3 combines with J gene TRBJ1-1; 7 nucleotides line up with TRBD1. Germline V gene data show CDR1 as SGHTA and CDR2 as FQGTGA. Trimming cost V 6 bases and J 4 bases; bases outside gene matches: 5. The CDR3 runs 13 residues. Here the CDR3 DNA reads TGTGCCAGCAGTGTATCAGGGGGCACTGAAGCTTTCTTT. Protein product: CASSVSGGTEAFF. The complete variable domain, with remaining parts taken from reference TRBV7-3 and TRBJ1-1, reads GAGVSQTPSNKVTEKGKYVELRCDPISGHTALYWYRQSLGQGPEFLIYFQGTGAADDSGLPNDRFFAVRPEGSVSTLKIQRTERGDSAVYLCASSVSGGTEAFFGQGTRLTVV.

The rearrangement links TRBV9 to TRBJ2-1; no definite D call. Germline V CDR1 and CDR2: SGDLS, YYNGEE. This CDR3 is 14 amino acids long. V dropped 4 bases and J dropped 6 bases, with 14 bases sitting between them. CDR3 sequence: CASSSSGGLNEQFF. The CDR3 region has the DNA TGTGCCAGCAGCTCTAGTGGTGGGCTCAATGAGCAGTTCTTC.

This clone was observed once. V usage is TRBV11-2 and J usage is TRBJ1-1, with a tentative D call TRBD1 (5 bases). CDR1 SGHAT and CDR2 FQNNGV come from the germline V gene. CDR3 size: 15 residues. Between the trimmed V and J ends, which lost 8 bases and 1 base, there was a span of 17 bases. CDR3 nucleotide sequence: TGTGCCAGCGTTGAAACAGGAGATGAGAACACTGAAGCTTTCTTT. This encodes CASVETGDENTEAFF.

This clone was recorded a few times. This chain connects TRBV6-4 to TRBJ1-1; possibly TRBD1 for D (6 bases). Germline assignment: CDR1 MRHNA and CDR2 SNTAGT. This CDR3 contains 16 residues. The V end was cut by 5 bases, the J end by 5 bases, with 21 bases between. CDR3 in amino acids: CASSSPHRVSRTEAFF. The CDR3 DNA is TGTGCCAGCAGTTCACCCCACAGGGTTAGTAGGACTGAAGCTTTCTTT.

The count of this clone is one. The gene calls are TRBV19 and TRBJ2-6, with D unresolved. Germline CDR1 reads LNHDA; CDR2 reads SQIVND (reference sequence). This CDR3 is built from 13 residues. V lost 7 bases, J lost 3 bases, and 7 bases lay in between. As DNA, the CDR3 is TGTGCCAGTACTACATTTGGGGCCAACGTCCTGACTTTC. It specifies CASTTFGANVLTF.

V gene TRBV5-1 combines with J gene TRBJ2-5; D possibly corresponds to TRBD2 (6 bases). Germline V lookup: CDR1 SGHRS, CDR2 YFSETQ. The V gene lost 4 bases and the J gene lost 4 bases, with 23 bases spanning the gap. The CDR3 sequence is 17 residues long. The CDR3 loop is CASSTVPSDGGGETQYF. The CDR3 DNA sequence: TGCGCCAGCAGCACCGTCCCCTCGGACGGGGGAGGAGAGACCCAGTACTTC.

V and J are TRBV7-6 and TRBJ2-3, with 10 nucleotides matching TRBD1. The junction had 7 bases not matched to a gene; V was cut back by 3 bases and J by 4 bases. The length of the CDR3 is 16 residues. In germline, CDR1 is SGHVS, CDR2 FNYEAQ. CDR3 protein: CASSFGGQGRADTQYF. DNA for the CDR3: TGTGCCAGCAGCTTTGGGGGACAGGGGAGGGCAGATACGCAGTATTTT.

A few counts support this clone. V is TRBV7-9 and J is TRBJ1-1; the match to TRBD1 covers 7 bases. J gave up 7 bases and V 5 bases, and 4 bases lay outside the gene matches. The germline V gene has CDR1 SEHNR and CDR2 FQNEAQ (reference sequence). The CDR3 loop spans 12 amino acids. DNA for the CDR3: TGTGCCAGCAGCCAGGCAGGGGGTGAAGCTTTCTTT. The encoded protein is CASSQAGGEAFF.

The V call is TRBV19, the J call TRBJ1-1, with D tentatively TRBD1 (5 bases). V was cut by 1 base and J by 0 bases, with 12 bases left in between. The CDR3 spans 16 residues. The germline gives CDR1 LNHDA, CDR2 SQIVND (reference sequence). CDR3: CASSIASRAMNTEAFF. The CDR3 nucleotides read TGTGCCAGTAGTATAGCTTCCAGGGCAATGAACACTGAAGCTTTCTTT.

This clone was seen just once. The V call is TRBV6-1, the J call TRBJ2-4; 7 nucleotides match TRBD2. This CDR3 region has 14 residues. Germline CDR1 reads MNHNS; CDR2 reads SASEGT. The trim removed 2 bases at V and 6 bases at J, leaving 4 bases unmatched. CDR3 sequence: CASSEPGRGNIQYF. CDR3 in DNA: TGTGCCAGCAGTGAACCAGGGAGGGGAAACATTCAGTACTTC.

The CDR3, as DNA: TGTGCCAGCAGCCCCCAACTAGCGGGGATTCGAGAGACCCAGTACTTC. Its translation is CASSPQLAGIRETQYF. The rearrangement links TRBV5-8 to TRBJ2-5, with 10 bases identical to TRBD2. Germline V gives CDR1 SGHTS, CDR2 YDEGEE. The CDR3 consists of 16 residues. With 4 bases clipped from V and 4 bases from J, the junction kept 10 bases outside the gene matches.

The CDR3 region is CASSLTSGSEKLFF. The CDR3 nucleotides read TGTGCCAGCAGCTTGACTTCGGGTTCGGAAAAACTGTTTTTT. The chain combines TRBV5-4 with TRBJ1-4, with D uncertain. Germline loops: CDR1 SGHNT, CDR2 YYREEE (reference sequence). Between the trimmed V and J ends, which lost 1 base and 8 bases, there was a span of 12 bases. The CDR3 runs to 14 residues.

This chain uses TRBV18 with TRBJ1-3; TRBD1 aligns across 7 bases. Germline assignment: CDR1 KGHSH and CDR2 LQKENI. The CDR3 runs 14 residues. J gave up 3 bases and V 3 bases, and 2 bases lay outside the gene matches. The CDR3 spells CASSPGTVGNTIYF. The CDR3 nucleotides are TGTGCCAGCTCACCCGGGACAGTTGGAAACACCATATATTTT.

This chain links TRBV6-5 with TRBJ1-1; D is unresolved. The CDR3 has 14 amino acids. With 4 bases removed from V and 1 base from J, the gap between germline ends came to 10 bases. Germline CDR1 reads MNHEY; CDR2 reads SVGAGI. The CDR3 DNA follows: TGTGCCAGCAGTTGGCAGGCTGCGAACACTGAAGCTTTCTTT. Its translation: CASSWQAANTEAFF.

The count of this clone is one. The chain recombines TRBV10-3 with TRBJ2-3, with 14 nucleotides matching TRBD2. Germline CDR1 and CDR2: ENHRY and SYGVKD. This CDR3 has 16 amino acids. Unmatched junction bases numbered 6, after V lost 6 bases and J lost 4 bases. In nucleotides, the CDR3 is TGTGCCATCAGCCCCAAGACTAGCGGGGGGGCAGATACGCAGTATTTT. It encodes CAISPKTSGGADTQYF.

Concerning this clone: The junction does not match germline at one end; this may be a read error. The chain employs TRBV25-1 and TRBJ2-3; D perhaps matches TRBD1 (5 bases). Germline V CDR1 and CDR2: MGHDK, SYGVNS. The CDR3 spans 11 residues. This CDR3 reads CATSLTATQYF. The CDR3 bases are TGTGCCACCTCCCTGACAGCTACGCAGTATTTT.

The J gene is TRBJ2-3, the V gene TRBV20-1; the D is unclear. V was pared by 5 bases and J by 4 bases, with 4 bases between. Germline V gene lookup returns CDR1 DFQATT and CDR2 SNEGSKA (reference sequence). This CDR3 region has 10 residues. The CDR3 region has the DNA TGCAGTGCTGCCGCAGATACGCAGTATTTT. Translation gives CSAAADTQYF.

This chain connects TRBV30 to TRBJ1-6, with 7 nucleotides matching TRBD1. The CDR3 length is 15 residues. Germline V gene data show CDR1 as GTSNPN and CDR2 as SVGIG (reference sequence). V was clipped by 1 base and J by 6 bases; unmatched bases: 6. CDR3 amino acids: CAWSAPDRANSPLHF. The CDR3 DNA is TGTGCCTGGAGTGCCCCCGACAGGGCTAATTCACCCCTCCACTTT.

This chain links TRBV6-5 with TRBJ1-2; no firm D call. CDR3 length: 15 amino acids. Germline values: CDR1 MNHEY, CDR2 SVGAGI. Trimming took off 3 bases at V and 7 bases at J, with 18 bases between the two ends. The DNA of the CDR3 is TGTGCCAGCAGTTATACAACAAGCGGTATAGTTGGCTACACCTTC. It yields the protein CASSYTTSGIVGYTF.